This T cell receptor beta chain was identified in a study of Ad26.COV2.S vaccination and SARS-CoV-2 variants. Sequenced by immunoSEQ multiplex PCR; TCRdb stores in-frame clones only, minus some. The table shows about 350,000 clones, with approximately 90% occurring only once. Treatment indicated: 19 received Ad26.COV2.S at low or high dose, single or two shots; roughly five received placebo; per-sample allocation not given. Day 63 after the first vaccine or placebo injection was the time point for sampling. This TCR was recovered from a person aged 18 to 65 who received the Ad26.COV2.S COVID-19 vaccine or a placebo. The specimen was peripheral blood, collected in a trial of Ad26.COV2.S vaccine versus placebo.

The CDR3 is CASSQGDGSYEQYF. In DNA, the CDR3 is TGCGCCAGCAGCCAAGGGGACGGATCCTACGAGCAGTACTTC. The rearrangement uses TRBV4-1 and TRBJ2-7; D may correspond to TRBD1 or TRBD2 (5 bases each). The CDR3 is 14 amino acids. Trimming took off 1 base at V and 1 base at J, with 8 bases between the two ends. Per the germline V gene, CDR1 is MGHRA and CDR2 is YSYEKL.